These 2 T cell receptor beta chains originate from one sample sequenced in a study of Ad26.COV2.S vaccination and SARS-CoV-2 variants. Measured with immunoSEQ multiplex PCR; TCRdb has only the in-frame clones, and not every one. The table records 300,000 to 450,000 clones, 90% to 95% of them present only once. The starting material was peripheral blood, obtained after recovery from COVID-19. The source is a human donor who had recovered from COVID-19.

The table lists this clone with a few counts. The chain uses TRBV7-9 and TRBJ2-7; D not resolved. Germline V lookup: CDR1 SEHNR, CDR2 FQNEAQ (reference sequence). V lost 4 bases and J lost 2, with 9 bases in between. This CDR3 comprises 13 residues. The chain's CDR3 is CASSYGWAYEQYF. Here the CDR3 DNA reads TGTGCCAGCAGCTATGGATGGGCCTACGAGCAGTACTTC.

The chain's CDR3 is CASRAKGSGGYPYEQYF. In DNA, the CDR3 is TGTGCCAGCAGAGCCAAGGGTAGCGGGGGGTACCCCTACGAGCAGTACTTC. The rearrangement joins TRBV3-1 (or the pseudogene TRBV3-2) to TRBJ2-7; TRBD2 matches 10 bases. The trim removed 6 bases at V and 2 bases at J, leaving 13 bases unmatched. CDR1 and CDR2 (germline): LGHDT, YNNKEL (reference sequence). The CDR3 sequence is 17 residues long.